The sequence of this TCR beta chain was determined in a study of shared clonotypes between healthy human individuals. About this clone: The antigen remains unidentified.

CDR1 is SNHLY, CDR2 FYNNEI, per germline. There are 14 residues in the CDR3. The V end lost 4 bases, the J end lost 10 bases, and 14 bases lay between the germline ends. Repertoires were generated with immunoSEQ multiplex PCR, while TCRdb's copy carries only in-frame clones and drops some. The sample consists of roughly 2 million clones, approximately 95% of them appearing once. Overall study findings and caveats: Richness estimates generally favored naive over memory subsets. Naive CD4 clonotypes overlapped across a few donors at approximately 5%. An expected dependence of interdonor clonotype sharing on sequencing depth was noted.

The V call is TRBV2, the J call TRBJ1-6; D not resolved. The receptor was derived from a man younger than 35 in good health. Sequencing input: naive CD4+ T cells sorted from blood. Documented subset: CD45RA+ positively selected. CDR3 coding DNA: TGTGCCAGCAGTGGGCAGGAGGGTAGATCACCCCTCCACTTT. It translates to CASSGQEGRSPLHF.